The T cell receptor beta chain described here comes from a study of PD-L1 blockade in urothelial cancer. Study results and limitations: Enhanced expansion of tumor-associated blood clones at 3 weeks characterized durable-benefit patients.

Some clones are missing from TCRdb's copy, which holds only in-frame ones; the method was immunoSEQ multiplex PCR. The table includes roughly 120,000 clones, approximately 90% detected once. Germline CDR1 reads SGHVS; CDR2 reads FQNEAQ. This CDR3 comprises 15 residues. Trimming cost V 4 bases and J 2 bases; bases outside gene matches: 6. To note about this clone: Its antigen is unknown.

Time point: peripheral blood 6 weeks after treatment start. This sample comprised PBMCs, obtained around atezolizumab (anti-PD-L1) treatment. This chain connects TRBV7-8 to TRBJ2-7, with TRBD1 identical over 9 bases. The receptor's source is a man in his sixties with urothelial cancer. CDR3 region: CASSSIRDRAYEQYF. The CDR3 DNA follows: TGTGCCAGCAGCTCTATTCGGGACAGGGCCTACGAGCAGTACTTC.